This TCR beta chain was sequenced for a study of control samples from healthy donors and cancer patients. V lost 7 bases to trimming and J lost 4 bases; unmatched junction nucleotides: 15. Germline loops: CDR1 LNHDA, CDR2 SQIVND (reference sequence). This CDR3 region has 16 residues. Sequencing used immunoSEQ multiplex PCR; TCRdb keeps in-frame clones, though not all of them. Among about 17,000 clones, approximately 91% were seen once, and the ten largest hold around 30%. This chain links TRBV19 with TRBJ2-5; 7 bases match TRBD2. The sequenced material came from PBMCs. This TCR was sampled from a man aged 55 to 69 with head and neck cancer. As DNA, the CDR3 is TGTGCCAGTAAAATCCTAGCGGCGGCCCCCGCAGAGACCCAGTACTTC. This translates into CASKILAAAPAETQYF. The variable domain in full, completed from reference TRBV19 and TRBJ2-5, reads DGGITQSPKYLFRKEGQNVTLSCEQNLNHDAMYWYRQDPGQGLRLIYYSQIVNDFQKGDIAEGYSVSREKKESFPLTVTSAQKNPTAFYLCASKILAAAPAETQYFGPGTRLLVL.